The table lists the clone carrying this TCR beta chain with many counts. Antigen specificity is unknown. Authors of the study amplified TCR beta CDR3 regions from RNA transcripts. First-round RT-PCR of the TCR CDR3 relied on the HTBI primer set. TCRdb reanalysed the multiplex PCR reads using MiXCR and keeps one entry per CDR3 protein. The sample yields 500,000 to 650,000 distinct CDR3 sequences, 15% to 20% seen once. These data belong to a study of T cells in Graves' hyperthyroidism and ophthalmopathy. Study findings and constraints: Appearing also in blood were most of the thyroid clonotypes expanded above 0.001. Ophthalmopathy was told apart from stable hyperthyroidism by a 13 V-J model.

The CDR3 spans 17 residues. Germline trimming cut 7 bases from V and 3 bases from J; bases unmatched to any gene: 12. The V gene's germline CDR1 is KGHDR and CDR2 SFDVKD. Material for sequencing was blood. The clonotype comes from a middle-aged man with Graves' ophthalmopathy. The chain uses TRBV24-1 and TRBJ2-3, with 10 bases that match TRBD1. This CDR3 is CATSPHIRGQGTDTQYF. CDR3 DNA: TGTGCCACCAGCCCTCACATCAGGGGACAGGGGACAGATACGCAGTATTTT.